The T cell receptor (beta chain) described here comes from a study of Ad26.COV2.S vaccination and SARS-CoV-2 variants. The wider study: A participant enrolled in the COV1001 Ad26.COV2.S trial arm provided the sample. Once or twice, 56 days apart, Ad26.COV2.S was delivered intramuscularly.

Treatment indicated: over 15 received Ad26.COV2.S at low or high dose, single or two shots; about 5 received placebo; per-sample allocation not given. Repertoires come from day 63 after the first vaccine or placebo injection. Looked up from germline, CDR1 is SGHRS and CDR2 is YFSETQ. The CDR3 is 18 amino acids. Unmatched junction bases numbered 8, after V lost 0 bases and J lost 2 bases. Sequencing was performed with immunoSEQ multiplex PCR; in TCRdb, only in-frame clones are kept and a portion is missing. The sample holds about 350,000 clones, 75% to 90% seen once. The starting material was peripheral blood, obtained in a trial of Ad26.COV2.S vaccine versus placebo. The TCR originated in a person aged 18 to 59 who received the Ad26.COV2.S COVID-19 vaccine or a placebo. The rearrangement links TRBV5-1 to TRBJ2-5; 12 bases match TRBD2. CDR3 DNA sequence: TGCGCCAGCAGCTTGGTACCGTGGCTAGCGGGGGGGCAAGAGACCCAGTACTTC. Amino acids: CASSLVPWLAGGQETQYF.